This T cell receptor (beta chain) came from a study of T-cell reconstitution after alpha-beta-depleted transplantation in children. Whole-study findings and limits: Counts and diversity of T cells one year after transplant came mostly from newly produced T cells. Some patients' high day-60 TCRbeta diversity was traced to surviving recipient T cells and thymic progenitors.

The sample holds a few counts of this clonotype. Its specificity is not known. The V and J ends lost 0 bases and 2 bases respectively, with 18 bases between them. This CDR3 is 18 amino acids long. Germline V gene sequence: CDR1 SGHDN, CDR2 FVKESK. The library targeted TCRbeta and was prepared with unique molecular identifiers. TCRdb re-called the PCR reads with MiXCR, one entry per CDR3 protein. The table includes a few hundred thousand distinct CDR3 sequences, approximately 10% detected once. The sequences come from peripheral blood, collected 180 days after TCRalphabeta/CD19-depleted stem cell transplant. The chain carries TRBV14 and TRBJ2-3, with D tentatively TRBD1 or TRBD2 (5 bases each). The TCR comes from a male patient aged 2-9 years who had a stem cell transplant for chronic granulomatous disease, so the T cells may come from the graft donor. The CDR3 sequence: CASSQEARLAGHTDTQYF. The CDR3 region has the DNA TGTGCCAGCAGCCAAGAAGCGCGCCTAGCAGGGCACACAGATACGCAGTATTTT.